These 25 T cell receptor beta chains were sequenced from one sample in a study of metastatic and nonmetastatic thyroid tumors. Before thyroid surgery, none of the patients had received any treatment. TCRdb re-clonotyped the PCR reads through MiXCR. The sample includes roughly 40,000 clones, 9% to 13% of them seen just once. Sequencing was performed on blood. The receptor set was obtained from a male donor with papillary thyroid cancer or a benign thyroid nodule (not recorded which). Some clones in this sample may be carry-over from other donors' samples.

In this sample, this clone turned up many times. The chain links TRBV7-8 to TRBJ2-5; 8 nucleotides line up with TRBD2. Germline lookup yields CDR1 SGHVS and CDR2 FQNEAQ. The CDR3 has 16 residues. V lost 4 bases and J lost 0; bases outside the gene matches: 7. The CDR3 bases are TGTGCCAGCAGCTCAGGCGGGGGGCTAAACCAAGAGACCCAGTACTTC. Translating it yields CASSSGGGLNQETQYF.

This clone was picked up many times. The chain uses TRBV5-1 and TRBJ2-7, with D possibly called TRBD1 or TRBD2 (5 bases each). This CDR3 region has 16 residues. V was pared by 0 bases and J by 0 bases, with 13 bases between. Germline CDR1 SGHRS, CDR2 YFSETQ. CDR3 nucleotide sequence: TGCGCCAGCAGCTTGGCCGGGACGGACGGCTCCTACGAGCAGTACTTC. This sequence encodes CASSLAGTDGSYEQYF.

The J gene is TRBJ1-5, the V gene TRBV6-2 or TRBV6-3, with a tentative D call TRBD1 (5 bases). CDR1 and CDR2 (germline): MNHEY, SVGEGT. This CDR3 contains 14 residues. The V end was cut by 8 bases, the J end by 7 bases, with 18 bases between. This CDR3 is CASRYLDMDQPQHF. DNA for the CDR3: TGTGCCAGCCGATACTTGGACATGGACCAGCCCCAGCATTTT.

This clone was counted at least ten times. J is TRBJ1-1 and V is TRBV30; D is unresolved. CDR3 length: 12 residues. V shed 4 bases and J shed 4 bases, with 10 bases lying between them. Germline V gives CDR1 GTSNPN, CDR2 SVGIG (reference sequence). CDR3 in amino acids: CAWTNLGTEAFF. DNA of the CDR3: TGTGCCTGGACGAATCTGGGCACTGAAGCTTTCTTT.

This clone was counted at least ten times. The chain links TRBV20-1 to TRBJ2-7; the D gene is possibly TRBD2 (6 bases). Between the trimmed V and J ends, which lost 1 base and 2 bases, there was a span of 18 bases. This CDR3 comprises 16 residues. Germline V lookup: CDR1 DFQATT, CDR2 SNEGSKA (reference sequence). In nucleotides, the CDR3 is TGCAGTGCTAGAGCTATATCGTTCGGGACTGCCTACGAGCAGTACTTC. This encodes CSARAISFGTAYEQYF.

This clone was counted at least ten times. The chain joins TRBV20-1 to TRBJ2-7; TRBD2 might be the D (6 bases). There are 14 residues in the CDR3. Trimming took off 3 bases at V and 4 bases at J, with 16 bases between the two ends. Germline V CDR1 and CDR2: DFQATT, SNEGSKA (reference sequence). The CDR3 bases are TGCAGTGCTAGCACCTGGCGGGATGGGTACGAGCAGTACTTC. Translating it yields CSASTWRDGYEQYF.

The table lists this clone with many counts. V usage is TRBV20-1 and J usage is TRBJ1-5; D is perhaps TRBD1 (6 bases). Germline CDR1 is DFQATT and CDR2 is SNEGSKA (reference sequence). Trimming cost V 3 bases and J 4 bases, with 13 bases left between them. There are 14 residues in the CDR3. DNA of the CDR3: TGCAGTGCTAGGTGGGGGGCGCGAAATCAGCCCCAGCATTTT. As protein: CSARWGARNQPQHF.

A word on this clone: With a much larger clone just one base away, this may be a read error. V and J are TRBV10-3 and TRBJ1-1; D unresolved. V lost 0 bases, J lost 3 bases, and 8 bases lay in between. The germline V gene has CDR1 ENHRY and CDR2 SYGVKD. The CDR3 contains 14 residues. Here the CDR3 reads CAISESHGYTEAFF. As DNA, the CDR3 is TGTGCCATCAGTGAGTCTCATGGTTACACTGAAGCTTTCTTT.

This clone was recorded at least ten times. The chain employs TRBV30 and TRBJ1-2; TRBD1 might be the D (5 bases). V shed 4 bases and J shed 1 base, with 7 bases lying between them. There are 12 residues in the CDR3. Germline assignment: CDR1 GTSNPN and CDR2 SVGIG (reference sequence). The CDR3 coding sequence is TGTGCCTGGAATCAGGGTAACTATGGCTACACCTTC. Translated: CAWNQGNYGYTF. Variable domain in full (rest from reference TRBV30 and TRBJ1-2): SQTIHQWPATLVQPVGSPLSLECTVEGTSNPNLYWYRQAAGRGLQLLFYSVGIGQISSEVPQNLSASRPQDRQFILSSKKLLLSDSGFYLCAWNQGNYGYTFGSGTRLTVV.

This clone was found many times. The rearrangement links TRBV12-3 or TRBV12-4 to TRBJ2-1; D unresolved. CDR3 size: 11 residues. Trimming stripped 3 bases from V and 8 bases from J, with 5 bases between. In nucleotides, the CDR3 is TGTGCCAGCAGTTTCATGGATGAGCAGTTCTTC. Protein: CASSFMDEQFF.

This clone was recorded many times. The chain is built from TRBV9 and TRBJ2-2, with TRBD2 matching 8 bases. The CDR3 loop spans 17 amino acids. Per the germline V gene, CDR1 is SGDLS and CDR2 is YYNGEE. Trimming removed 0 bases from V and 4 bases from J; junction bases left unmatched: 8. CDR3 sequence (DNA): TGTGCCAGCAGCGTAGAACCGCGACTAGCGAGCACCGGGGAGCTGTTTTTT. Protein: CASSVEPRLASTGELFF.

In this sample, this clone turned up a few times. Just one base apart from a much larger clone, this may be a read error. This sample includes further DNA sequences coding for the same CDR3. The chain combines TRBV11-2 with TRBJ1-1; D possibly corresponds to TRBD1 (6 bases). CDR3 length: 13 residues. CDR1 and CDR2 from the germline V gene are SGHAT and FQNNGV. The CDR3 sequence is CASSLMGDTEAFF. In DNA, the CDR3 is TGTGCCAGCAGCTTAATGGGGGACACCGAAGCTTTCTTT.

In its sample, this clone was seen many times. The chain couples TRBV5-5 to TRBJ1-5; 7 bases map to TRBD1. The CDR3 is 14 amino acids. Germline V gene sequence: CDR1 SGHKS, CDR2 YYEKEE (reference sequence). J lost 6 bases, V lost 0 bases, and 3 bases had no gene match. CDR3 bases: TGTGCCAGCAGCTTGGGACAGGGAAGTCAGCCCCAGCATTTT. Translated: CASSLGQGSQPQHF. The complete variable domain, with remaining parts taken from reference TRBV5-5 and TRBJ1-5, reads DAGVTQSPTHLIKTRGQQVTLRCSPISGHKSVSWYQQVLGQGPQFIFQYYEKEERGRGNFPDRFSARQFPNYSSELNVNALLLGDSALYLCASSLGQGSQPQHFGDGTRLSIL.

This clone was picked up many times. V is TRBV7-2 and J is TRBJ1-2, with TRBD1 identical over 7 bases. This CDR3 is 13 amino acids long. The germline CDR1 and CDR2 sequences are SGHTA and FQGNSA. Germline trimming cut 4 bases from V and 8 bases from J; bases unmatched to any gene: 7. CDR3 sequence (DNA): TGTGCCAGCAGCTCAAGGACAGGCGGAGGCTACACCTTC. It encodes CASSSRTGGGYTF.

This clone was counted many times. The chain combines TRBV20-1 with TRBJ2-6; a weak D match, TRBD1 (5 bases). CDR3 length: 14 residues. Deletions cut 4 bases from V and 2 bases from J, with 9 bases between. Germline loops: CDR1 DFQATT, CDR2 SNEGSKA (reference sequence). CDR3 in amino acids: CSATSGTGANVLTF. The CDR3, as DNA: TGCAGTGCTACCTCAGGGACTGGGGCCAACGTCCTGACTTTC.

This clone came up many times. The chain has TRBV28 and TRBJ2-3; no definite D call. V lost 2 bases and J 1 base, leaving 4 bases between the germline ends. The CDR3 spans 13 residues. The germline V gene encodes CDR1 MDHEN and CDR2 SYDVKM. This CDR3 is CASSLQGTDTQYF. CDR3 nucleotides: TGTGCCAGCAGTTTACAGGGCACAGATACGCAGTATTTT.

This clone has at least ten counts. The J gene is TRBJ2-7, the V gene TRBV7-2; D not certain. This CDR3 has 15 residues. Between the trimmed V and J ends, which lost 0 bases and 6 bases, there was a span of 15 bases. Germline lookup yields CDR1 SGHTA and CDR2 FQGNSA. CDR3 in DNA: TGTGCCAGCAGCTTAGCTGCTGCCGTGGCCGTCGAGCAGTACTTC. Translated: CASSLAAAVAVEQYF. Variable domain in full (rest from reference TRBV7-2 and TRBJ2-7): GAGVSQSPSNKVTEKGKDVELRCDPISGHTALYWYRQSLGQGLEFLIYFQGNSAPDKSGLPSDRFSAERTGGSVSTLTIQRTQQEDSAVYLCASSLAAAVAVEQYFGPGTRLTVT.

In this sample, this clone turned up a few times. One base away lies a much larger clone, so this may be a sequencing read error. The gene calls are TRBV11-3 and TRBJ2-1, with 10 bases lining up with TRBD1. Germline trimming cut 6 bases from V and 7 bases from J; bases unmatched to any gene: 3. The length of the CDR3 is 13 residues. Germline CDR1 SGHNT, CDR2 YENEEA. The CDR3 nucleotides are TGTGCCAGCAGTGGGACAGGGGAGAATGAGCAGTTCTTC. This translates into CASSGTGENEQFF.

This clone was observed at least ten times. The rearrangement uses TRBV29-1 and TRBJ2-5; 11 nucleotides line up with TRBD2. The CDR3 extends over 14 amino acids. CDR1 and CDR2 from the germline V gene are SQVTM and ANQGSEA. Trimming at V came to 4 bases and at J to 5 bases, leaving 6 bases not matched to a gene. CDR3 sequence (DNA): TGCAGCGTTGTAGCGGGAGGGCATGAGGAGACCCAGTACTTC. The encoded protein is CSVVAGGHEETQYF.

As to this clone: With a much larger clone just one base away, this may be a read error. Other DNA sequences from this sample encode an identical CDR3 as well. The chain carries TRBV29-1 and TRBJ2-7; 8 bases agree with TRBD1. V shed 0 bases and J 6 bases; nucleotides not matched to a gene: 4. The germline V gene has CDR1 SQVTM and CDR2 ANQGSEA. The CDR3 sequence is 13 residues long. The chain's CDR3 is CSVEDGTGGEQYF. CDR3 coding DNA: TGCAGCGTTGAAGACGGAACAGGGGGCGAGCAGTACTTC.

Ten or more counts support this clone. This sequence joins TRBV20-1 and TRBJ2-7, with D uncertain. Germline V gene data show CDR1 as DFQATT and CDR2 as SNEGSKA (reference sequence). The CDR3 spans 11 residues. With 4 bases removed from V and 2 bases from J, the gap between germline ends came to 6 bases. The DNA of the CDR3 is TGCAGTGCTAATCCCCCCTACGAGCAGTACTTC. Translation: CSANPPYEQYF.

This clone was counted at least ten times. The genes are TRBV20-1 and TRBJ1-4; the D gene is possibly TRBD1 (5 bases). The CDR3 loop spans 13 amino acids. Trimming took off 3 bases at V and 1 base at J, with 6 bases between the two ends. CDR1 DFQATT and CDR2 SNEGSKA come from the germline V gene (reference sequence). The CDR3 spells CSASGGTNEKLFF. The CDR3 DNA reads TGCAGTGCTAGTGGGGGAACTAATGAAAAACTGTTTTTT.

This clone has a count of ten or more. The chain recombines TRBV28 with TRBJ2-1; 12 positions agree with TRBD2. The CDR3 loop spans 14 amino acids. Germline-derived CDR1 and CDR2 are MDHEN and SYDVKM. The trim removed 9 bases at V and 5 bases at J, leaving 5 bases unmatched. This CDR3 reads CASRGLAGHNEQFF. CDR3 DNA: TGTGCCAGTAGGGGACTAGCGGGCCACAATGAGCAGTTCTTC. Supplemented by reference TRBV28 and TRBJ2-1, the full variable domain reads DVKVTQSSRYLVKRTGEKVFLECVQDMDHENMFWYRQDPGLGLRLIYFSYDVKMKEKGDIPEGYSVSREKKERFSLILESASTNQTSMYLCASRGLAGHNEQFFGPGTRLTVL.

Comment on this clone: A read error is possible here, since a much larger clone lies one base away. The rearrangement joins TRBV3-1 to TRBJ2-7, with D perhaps given as TRBD1 or TRBD2 (5 bases each). CDR1 LGHDT and CDR2 YNNKEL come from the germline V gene (reference sequence). V was shortened by 7 bases and J by 2 bases, with 18 bases between the two germline ends. This CDR3 region has 15 residues. CDR3 bases: TGTGCCAGCATCCCCCGGGACCTAAACCCCTACGAGCAGTACTTC. As protein: CASIPRDLNPYEQYF.

This clone occurred many times. The same CDR3 also results from other DNA sequences found in this sample. The chain is built from TRBV28 and TRBJ1-1; D ambiguous. V was shortened by 4 bases and J by 4 bases, with 19 bases between the two germline ends. The germline V gene has CDR1 MDHEN and CDR2 SYDVKM. CDR3 length: 16 amino acids. The CDR3 loop is CASSSRGMGGITEAFF. The CDR3 DNA sequence: TGTGCCAGCAGTTCCCGAGGGATGGGTGGGATCACTGAAGCTTTCTTT.